One and the same sample provided the 7 T cell receptor beta chains below, sequenced in a study of tumor-infiltrating lymphocytes in primary liver carcinoma. With approximately 500 ng total RNA as template and a constant-region primer, TCR beta cDNA was made. Libraries for TCR beta were built through three nested multiplex PCR rounds, which together made up a slightly modified ARM-PCR procedure. In the first two PCR rounds, TRBV1-TRBV30 forward primers were paired with a C-beta reverse primer, and each round lasted roughly 10 cycles. MiXCR was run by TCRdb on the multiplex PCR reads, yielding one entry per CDR3 protein. Of 70,000 to 85,000 distinct CDR3 sequences listed, 71% were seen once; the top ten hold roughly an eighth. From unsorted bulk tissue weighing about 20-32 mg, DNA and RNA were co-extracted. Sequencing was done on a sample of liver tumor tissue from sampling region 4. Subset specified: tumor region T4, right-lateral pole. Every receptor here comes from a woman in her sixties or seventies with primary liver carcinoma and hepatitis B virus infection.

With regard to this clonotype: No conserved phenylalanine or tryptophan ends this CDR3, so it is likely a read error. The chain recombines TRBV11-2 with TRBJ2-7; 10 bases agree with TRBD2. The CDR3 runs to 13 residues. CDR1 is SGHAT, CDR2 FQNNGV, per germline. For the CDR3, the DNA is TGTGCCTGCAGCAGCCTAGCGGGAGTACAACAGTACTAC. As protein: CACSSLAGVQQYY.

This clonotype has ten or more counts. The chain employs TRBV28 and TRBJ1-5, with a tentative D call TRBD1 (5 bases). Germline CDR1 and CDR2: MDHEN and SYDVKM. V was cut by 6 bases and J by 4 bases, with 22 bases left in between. The length of the CDR3 is 17 residues. CDR3 DNA: TGTGCCAGCAGGCCGTGGGGAGTGGGGCCGGGGAATCAGCCCCAGCATTTT. Amino acids: CASRPWGVGPGNQPQHF.

As for this clonotype: Mismatch with germline at one junction end may stem from a read error. This chain connects TRBV6-5 to TRBJ2-1, with D unclear. The CDR3 runs to 13 residues. The germline V gene encodes CDR1 MNHEY and CDR2 SVGAGI. CDR3 nucleotide sequence: TGTGCCAGCAGTCGTAGGGTTGACAATGAGCTGTTCTTT. Residues: CASSRRVDNELFF.

In the case of this clonotype: One end of the junction is discordant with germline, which a read error may explain. The chain uses TRBV29-1 and TRBJ2-1, with TRBD1 matching over 12 bases. Per the germline V gene, CDR1 is SQVTM and CDR2 is ANQGSEA. This CDR3 comprises 15 residues. CDR3 amino acids: CSVTGTGGGYNEQIF. The CDR3 DNA sequence: TGCAGCGTGACCGGGACAGGGGGCGGATACAATGAGCAGATCTTC.

This clonotype was detected a few times. The chain recombines TRBV7-9 with TRBJ2-5; 13 positions match TRBD2. Germline-derived CDR1 and CDR2 are SEHNR and FQNEAQ (reference sequence). V lost 3 bases and J lost 7; bases outside the gene matches: 8. The CDR3 sequence is 16 residues long. The CDR3 sequence: CASSFGLAGDWGTQYF. CDR3 bases: TGTGCCAGCAGCTTTGGACTAGCGGGAGATTGGGGGACCCAGTACTTC.

A few counts support this clonotype. A read error may account for a junction end that differs from germline. The rearrangement links TRBV11-3 to TRBJ2-1, with TRBD2 matching over 10 bases. This CDR3 is 15 amino acids long. In germline, CDR1 is SGHNT, CDR2 YENEEA. The CDR3 coding sequence is TGTGCCAGCACCTTAGGAACTAGCGGGAAGCTTGAGTACTTCTTC. As protein: CASTLGTSGKLEYFF.

As regards this clonotype: This CDR3 is missing its conserved last phenylalanine or tryptophan, likely due to a read error. The rearrangement uses TRBV6-5 and TRBJ2-1, with 11 nucleotides matching TRBD1. The CDR3 contains 15 residues. CDR1 and CDR2 from the germline V gene are MNHEY and SVGAGI. CDR3 amino acids: CASSYPRTGGGEQFS. CDR3 nucleotide sequence: TGTGCTAGCAGTTATCCGAGGACAGGGGGCGGTGAGCAGTTCTCC.